These T cell receptor beta chains were read from a single sample in a study of T cells after yellow fever vaccination. One entry per CDR3 protein, called by TCRdb with MiXCR from the 5' RACE reads. The sample records 150,000 to 200,000 distinct CDR3 sequences, approximately 6.2% being singletons. Sequencing was performed on CD4+ T cells sorted from PBMCs, taken on the day of the first yellow fever vaccination. The source of these receptors is a man between 18 and 29 years old who received the YFV17D yellow fever vaccine. The CDR3 runs from the conserved cysteine through the conserved F or W. D genes are given only for firm matches. Expanded clones get a size class; other rows say once, few or many, or leave the size out.

CDR3aa | CDR3nt | abundance | v_gene | d_gene | j_gene
CASSTTSSGDTQYF | TGTGCCAGCAGCACGACTAGCTCAGGGGATACGCAGTATTTT | many | TRBV7-3 | TRBD2 | TRBJ2-3
CASSQVGGRVTDTQYF | TGCGCCAGCAGCCAAGTAGGGGGCCGGGTTACAGATACGCAGTATTTT | many | TRBV4-1 | TRBD1 | TRBJ2-3
CSAVTGSSNQPQHF | TGCAGTGCAGTGACAGGGAGCAGCAATCAGCCCCAGCATTTT | NA | TRBV20-1 | TRBD1 | TRBJ1-5
CASSQGRYGELFF | TGTGCCAGCAGCCAAGGGAGGTATGGGGAGCTGTTTTTT | few | TRBV3-1 | NA | TRBJ2-2
CASSSLGTVDNEQFF | TGTGCCAGCAGCTCGCTCGGGACAGTCGACAATGAGCAGTTCTTC | few | TRBV5-8 | TRBD1 | TRBJ2-1
CASTRRARGTQYF | TGTGCCAGCACCAGGCGAGCGCGGGGGACCCAGTACTTC | many | TRBV12-3/TRBV12-4 | NA | TRBJ2-5
CASSRQGAGTGELFF | TGCGCCAGCAGCCGGCAGGGGGCGGGCACCGGGGAGCTGTTTTTT | many | TRBV4-3 | TRBD1 | TRBJ2-2
CSVEAGSYGYTF | TGCAGCGTTGAAGCAGGGTCCTATGGCTACACCTTC | NA | TRBV29-1 | NA | TRBJ1-2
CASSDGVPGVDIQYF | TGTGCCAGCAGTGACGGCGTTCCCGGTGTAGACATTCAGTACTTC | NA | TRBV6-1 | NA | TRBJ2-4
CASSFQGAGAYNEQFF | TGTGCCAGCAGCTTTCAGGGGGCGGGGGCTTACAATGAGCAGTTCTTC | many | TRBV7-3 | NA | TRBJ2-1
CASSLDGVNQPQHF | TGCGCCAGCAGCTTGGATGGAGTTAATCAGCCCCAGCATTTT | many | TRBV5-1 | NA | TRBJ1-5
CASGVRISYEQYF | TGTGCTAGCGGCGTGCGGATCTCCTACGAGCAGTACTTC | few | TRBV7-2 | NA | TRBJ2-7
CASKRGERGDTQYF | TGTGCCAGCAAGAGGGGGGAGAGAGGAGATACGCAGTATTTT | few | TRBV5-5 | NA | TRBJ2-3
CASSYIVASGGYEQFF | TGTGCCAGCAGTTATATAGTGGCTAGCGGGGGCTATGAGCAGTTCTTC | few | TRBV6-5 | TRBD2 | TRBJ2-1
CASSKARGTPKETQYF | TGTGCCAGCAGCAAAGCCCGGGGCACTCCAAAAGAGACCCAGTACTTC | NA | TRBV21-1 | NA | TRBJ2-5
CASSSSPTRSGETQYF | TGCGCCAGCAGCTCTTCCCCGACTAGAAGTGGAGAGACCCAGTACTTC | many | TRBV5-1 | NA | TRBJ2-5
CASSVERAGGYTF | TGTGCCAGCAGCGTAGAGCGTGCGGGGGGCTACACCTTC | few | TRBV9 | NA | TRBJ1-2
CASSLGQGYSPLHF | TGTGCCAGCAGCTTAGGGCAGGGGTATTCACCCCTCCACTTT | NA | TRBV7-8 | NA | TRBJ1-6
CATSMALSGGGTDTQYF | TGTGCCACCAGCATGGCCCTGAGCGGGGGTGGGACAGATACGCAGTATTTT | many | TRBV15 | TRBD2 | TRBJ2-3
CASSVTGSLLETQYF | TGTGCCAGCAGCGTGACAGGGTCGTTGTTAGAGACCCAGTACTTC | NA | TRBV7-9 | TRBD1 | TRBJ2-5
CASSYTPTGTGGYNEQFF | TGTGCCAGCAGTTACACACCTACCGGGACAGGGGGCTACAATGAGCAGTTCTTC | many | TRBV6-5 | TRBD1 | TRBJ2-1
CASSQDPEHETQYF | TGTGCCAGCAGCCAAGATCCCGAGCACGAGACCCAGTACTTC | many | TRBV4-2 | NA | TRBJ2-5